This TCR beta chain was sequenced for a study of Graves' ophthalmopathy and Graves' hyperthyroidism. This clonotype was observed at least ten times. The CDR3 is made up of 11 amino acids. The germline V and J ends were trimmed by 4 bases and 5 bases, with 5 bases remaining between them. From germline, CDR1 is ENHRY and CDR2 SYGVKD. The study enrolled ophthalmopathy donors with moderate-to-severe activity, CAS ≥3, NOSPECS ≥4 and duration under 3 months. TCR beta CDR3 amplification used RNA transcripts. Second-round multiplex PCR came after a first-round RT-PCR that employed HTBI primers. TCRdb ran MiXCR on the multiplex PCR reads and lists one entry per CDR3 protein. The sample consists of 300,000 to 400,000 distinct CDR3 sequences, roughly 15% of them appearing once.

The TCR sequence derives from an adult man with Graves' ophthalmopathy. Input material: peripheral blood. The V and J genes are TRBV10-3 and TRBJ2-5, with D perhaps matching TRBD1 (5 bases). The CDR3 region is CAISAGETQYF. DNA for the CDR3: TGTGCCATCAGTGCAGGGGAGACCCAGTACTTC.